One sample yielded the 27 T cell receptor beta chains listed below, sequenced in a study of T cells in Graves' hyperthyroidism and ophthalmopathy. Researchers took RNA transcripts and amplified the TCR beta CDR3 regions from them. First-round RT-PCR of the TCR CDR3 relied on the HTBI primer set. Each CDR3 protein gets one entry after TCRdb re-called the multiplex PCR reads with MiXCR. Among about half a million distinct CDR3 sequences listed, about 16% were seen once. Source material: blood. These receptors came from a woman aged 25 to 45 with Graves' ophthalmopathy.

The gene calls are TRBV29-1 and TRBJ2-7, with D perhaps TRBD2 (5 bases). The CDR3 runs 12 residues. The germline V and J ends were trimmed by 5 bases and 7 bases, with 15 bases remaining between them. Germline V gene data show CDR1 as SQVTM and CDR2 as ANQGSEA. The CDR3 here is CSVIGGTLEQYF. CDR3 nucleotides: TGCAGCGTTATTGGAGGCACTCTGGAGCAGTACTTC.

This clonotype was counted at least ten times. CDR3 region: CSARVMGNTGELFF. Written as DNA, the CDR3 is TGCAGTGCTAGAGTTATGGGGAACACCGGGGAGCTGTTTTTT. V is TRBV20-1 and J is TRBJ2-2, with D hard to call. Deletions cut 1 base from V and 1 base from J, with 7 bases between. The germline CDR1 and CDR2 sequences are DFQATT and SNEGSKA (reference sequence). The CDR3 has 14 amino acids.

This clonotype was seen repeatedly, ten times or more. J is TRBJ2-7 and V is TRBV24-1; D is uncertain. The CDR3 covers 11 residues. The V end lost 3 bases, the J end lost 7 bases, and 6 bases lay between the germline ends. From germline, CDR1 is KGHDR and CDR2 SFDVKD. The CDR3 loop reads CATSDNWEQYF. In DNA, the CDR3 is TGTGCCACCAGTGATAATTGGGAGCAGTACTTC.

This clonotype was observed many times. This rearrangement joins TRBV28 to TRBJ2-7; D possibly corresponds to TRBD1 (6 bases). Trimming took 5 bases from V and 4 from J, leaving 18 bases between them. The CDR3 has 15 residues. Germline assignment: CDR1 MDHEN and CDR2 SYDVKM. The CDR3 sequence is CASSPGQNTEYEQYF. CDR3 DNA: TGTGCCAGCAGTCCGGGACAAAATACCGAATACGAGCAGTACTTC.

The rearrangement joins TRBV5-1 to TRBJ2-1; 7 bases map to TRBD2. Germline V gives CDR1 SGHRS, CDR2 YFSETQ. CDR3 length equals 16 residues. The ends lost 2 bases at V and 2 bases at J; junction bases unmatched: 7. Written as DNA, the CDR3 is TGCGCCAGCAGCTTAGAGCGGGATATTGCCTACAATGAGCAGTTCTTC. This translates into CASSLERDIAYNEQFF.

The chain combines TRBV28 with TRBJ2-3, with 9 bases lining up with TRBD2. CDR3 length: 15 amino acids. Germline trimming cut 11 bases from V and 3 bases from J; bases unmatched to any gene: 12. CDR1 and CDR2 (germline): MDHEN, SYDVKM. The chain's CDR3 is CACYGGTSGTDTQYF. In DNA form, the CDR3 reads TGTGCCTGCTACGGGGGAACTAGCGGGACAGATACGCAGTATTTT.

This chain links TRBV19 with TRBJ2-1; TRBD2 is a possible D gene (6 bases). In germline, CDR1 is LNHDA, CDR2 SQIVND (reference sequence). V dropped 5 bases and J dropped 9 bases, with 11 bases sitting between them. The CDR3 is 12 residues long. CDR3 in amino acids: CASSLTGAEQFF. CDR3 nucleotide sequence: TGTGCCAGTAGTTTAACGGGAGCTGAGCAGTTCTTC.

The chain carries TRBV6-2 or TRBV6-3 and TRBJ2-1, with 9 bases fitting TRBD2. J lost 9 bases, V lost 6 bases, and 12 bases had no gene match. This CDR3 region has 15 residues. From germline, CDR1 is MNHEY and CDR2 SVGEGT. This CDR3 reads CASRRPGLAKGEQFF. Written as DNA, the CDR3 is TGTGCCAGCAGGCGACCGGGACTAGCAAAGGGTGAGCAGTTCTTC.

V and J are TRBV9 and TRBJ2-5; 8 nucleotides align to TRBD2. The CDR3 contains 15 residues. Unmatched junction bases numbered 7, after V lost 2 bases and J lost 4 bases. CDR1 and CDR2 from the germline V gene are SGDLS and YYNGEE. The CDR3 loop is CASSVSGTRVETQYF. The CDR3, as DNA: TGTGCCAGCAGCGTCTCCGGGACTAGGGTAGAGACCCAGTACTTC.

This CDR3 reads CSASPPDRTNTGELFF. The CDR3 bases are TGCAGTGCTTCACCTCCGGACAGGACGAACACCGGGGAGCTGTTTTTT. The chain combines TRBV20-1 with TRBJ2-2, with TRBD1 matching over 7 bases. The germline gives CDR1 DFQATT, CDR2 SNEGSKA (reference sequence). V lost 5 bases and J lost 0; bases outside the gene matches: 9. The CDR3 runs 16 residues.

CDR3 bases: TGTGCCAGCAGTTACGAGGACTACTATGGCTACACCTTC. Translation: CASSYEDYYGYTF. The chain employs TRBV6-2 or TRBV6-3 and TRBJ1-2; D not certain. CDR1 and CDR2 (germline): MNHEY, SVGEGT. Trimming left V 2 bases short and J 3 bases short, with 7 bases between. This CDR3 region has 13 residues.

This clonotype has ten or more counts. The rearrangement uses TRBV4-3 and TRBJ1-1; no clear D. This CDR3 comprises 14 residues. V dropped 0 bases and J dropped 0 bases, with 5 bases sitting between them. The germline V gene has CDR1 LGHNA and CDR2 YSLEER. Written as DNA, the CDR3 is TGCGCCAGCAGCCAAGATGCCCTGAACACTGAAGCTTTCTTT. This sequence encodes CASSQDALNTEAFF.

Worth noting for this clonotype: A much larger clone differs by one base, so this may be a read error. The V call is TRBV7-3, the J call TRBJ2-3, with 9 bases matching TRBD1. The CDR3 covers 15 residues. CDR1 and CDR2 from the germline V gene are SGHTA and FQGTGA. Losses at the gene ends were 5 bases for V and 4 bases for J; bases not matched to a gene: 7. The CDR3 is CASSADRGDADTQYF. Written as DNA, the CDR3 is TGTGCCAGCAGCGCGGACAGGGGCGACGCAGATACGCAGTATTTT.

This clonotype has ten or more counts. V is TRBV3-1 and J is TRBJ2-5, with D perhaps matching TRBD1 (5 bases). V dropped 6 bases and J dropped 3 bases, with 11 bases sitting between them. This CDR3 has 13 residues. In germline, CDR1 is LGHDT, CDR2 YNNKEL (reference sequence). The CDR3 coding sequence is TGTGCCAGCAGGCGTAGACAGAAAGAGACCCAGTACTTC. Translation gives CASRRRQKETQYF.

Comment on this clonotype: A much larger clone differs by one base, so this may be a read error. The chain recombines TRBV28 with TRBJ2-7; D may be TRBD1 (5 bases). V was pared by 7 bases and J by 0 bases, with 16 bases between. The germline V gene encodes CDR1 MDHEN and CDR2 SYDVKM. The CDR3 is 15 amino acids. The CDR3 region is CASTASTVSSYEQYF. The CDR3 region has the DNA TGTGCCAGCACCGCTTCGACAGTAAGCTCCTACGAGCAGTACTTC.

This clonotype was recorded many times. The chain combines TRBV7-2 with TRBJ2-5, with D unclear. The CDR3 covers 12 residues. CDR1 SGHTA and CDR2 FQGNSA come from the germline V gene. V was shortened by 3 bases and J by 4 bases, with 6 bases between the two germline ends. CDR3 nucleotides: TGTGCCAGCAGCTTTTCTCGAGAGACCCAGTACTTC. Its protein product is CASSFSRETQYF.

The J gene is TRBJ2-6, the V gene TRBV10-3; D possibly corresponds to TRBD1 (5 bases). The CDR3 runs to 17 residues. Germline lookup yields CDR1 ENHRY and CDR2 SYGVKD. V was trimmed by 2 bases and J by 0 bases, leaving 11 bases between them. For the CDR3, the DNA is TGTGCCATCAGTGAGGACAGAGTTCTCTCTGGGGCCAACGTCCTGACTTTC. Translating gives CAISEDRVLSGANVLTF.

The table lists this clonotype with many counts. This chain's CDR3 is CASSLTGSPYEQYF. The CDR3 nucleotides are TGCGCCAGCAGCTTGACAGGGTCGCCCTACGAGCAGTACTTC. The chain carries TRBV5-1 and TRBJ2-7; maybe TRBD1 (6 bases). Germline-derived CDR1 and CDR2 are SGHRS and YFSETQ. The germline V and J ends were trimmed by 1 base and 2 bases, with 10 bases remaining between them. This CDR3 spans 14 amino acids.

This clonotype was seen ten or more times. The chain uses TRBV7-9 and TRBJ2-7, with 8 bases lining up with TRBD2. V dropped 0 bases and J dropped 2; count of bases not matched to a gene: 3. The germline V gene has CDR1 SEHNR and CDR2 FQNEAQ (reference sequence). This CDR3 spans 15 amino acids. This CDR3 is CASSLASGMPYEQYF. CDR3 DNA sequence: TGTGCCAGCAGCTTAGCTAGCGGGATGCCCTACGAGCAGTACTTC.

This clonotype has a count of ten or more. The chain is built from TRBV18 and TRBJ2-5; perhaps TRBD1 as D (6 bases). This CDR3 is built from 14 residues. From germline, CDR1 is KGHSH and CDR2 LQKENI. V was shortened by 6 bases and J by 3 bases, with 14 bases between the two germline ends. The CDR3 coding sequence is TGTGCCAGCTCCCTGGGACGGACAGAAGAGACCCAGTACTTC. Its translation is CASSLGRTEETQYF.

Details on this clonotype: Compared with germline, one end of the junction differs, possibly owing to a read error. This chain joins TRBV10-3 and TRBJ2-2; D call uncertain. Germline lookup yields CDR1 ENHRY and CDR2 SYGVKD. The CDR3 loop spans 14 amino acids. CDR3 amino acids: CAVSESEESGELFF. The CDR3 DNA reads TGTGCCGTCAGTGAGTCTGAGGAATCCGGGGAGCTGTTTTTT.

CDR3 sequence: CSVESGLAGNYEQYF. The DNA of the CDR3 is TGCAGCGTTGAATCGGGACTAGCGGGGAACTACGAGCAGTACTTC. The chain has TRBV29-1 and TRBJ2-7; TRBD2 agrees at 13 bases. This CDR3 contains 15 residues. The germline gives CDR1 SQVTM, CDR2 ANQGSEA. With 2 bases clipped from V and 3 bases from J, the junction kept 4 bases outside the gene matches.

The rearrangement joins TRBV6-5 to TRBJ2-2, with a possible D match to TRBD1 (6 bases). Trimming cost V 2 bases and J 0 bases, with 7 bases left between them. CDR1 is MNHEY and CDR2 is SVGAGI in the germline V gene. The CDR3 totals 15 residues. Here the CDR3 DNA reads TGTGCCAGCAGTTACGGGGGCCCGAACACCGGGGAGCTGTTTTTT. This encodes CASSYGGPNTGELFF.

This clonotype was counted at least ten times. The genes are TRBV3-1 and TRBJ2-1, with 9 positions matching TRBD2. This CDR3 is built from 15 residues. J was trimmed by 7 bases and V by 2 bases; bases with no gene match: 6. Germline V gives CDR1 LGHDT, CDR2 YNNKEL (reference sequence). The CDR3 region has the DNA TGTGCCAGCAGCCAATCTAGCGGGACGGGGAATGAGCAGTTCTTC. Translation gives CASSQSSGTGNEQFF.

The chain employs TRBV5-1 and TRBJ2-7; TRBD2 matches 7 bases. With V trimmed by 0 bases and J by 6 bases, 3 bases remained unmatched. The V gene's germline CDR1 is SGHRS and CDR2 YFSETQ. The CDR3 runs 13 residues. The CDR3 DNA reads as TGCGCCAGCAGCTTGGGGTGGGAGGGCGAGCAGTACTTC. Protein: CASSLGWEGEQYF. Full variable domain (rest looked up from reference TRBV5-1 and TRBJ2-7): KAGVTQTPRYLIKTRGQQVTLSCSPISGHRSVSWYQQTPGQGLQFLFEYFSETQRNKGNFPGRFSGRQFSNSRSEMNVSTLELGDSALYLCASSLGWEGEQYFGPGTRLTVT.

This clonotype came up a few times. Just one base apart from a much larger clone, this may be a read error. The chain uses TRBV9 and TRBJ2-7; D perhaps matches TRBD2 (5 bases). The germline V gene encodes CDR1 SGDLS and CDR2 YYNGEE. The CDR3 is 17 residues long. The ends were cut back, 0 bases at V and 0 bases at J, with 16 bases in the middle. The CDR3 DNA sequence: TGTGCCAGCAGCGTAGGGCTCCCCCGGACTGCCTCCTACGAGCAGTACTTC. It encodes CASSVGLPRTASYEQYF.

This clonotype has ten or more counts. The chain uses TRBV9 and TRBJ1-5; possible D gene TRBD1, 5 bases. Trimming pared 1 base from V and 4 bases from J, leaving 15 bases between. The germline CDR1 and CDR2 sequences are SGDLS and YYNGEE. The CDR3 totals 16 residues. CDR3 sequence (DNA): TGTGCCAGCAGCGTATCTGGGACTCTCCGGAATCAGCCCCAGCATTTT. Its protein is CASSVSGTLRNQPQHF.